The present TCR beta chain was sequenced within a study of cytomegalovirus exposure and HLA in healthy donors. On the study more broadly: Clustering assigned approximately 79% of the roughly 420 genotyped donors to the Caucasian-associated ancestry cluster. Findings of the study overall: Some V segments, TRBV6-2 and TRBV6-3 among them, were indistinguishable and were therefore excluded. For most TCR sequences rarity was the rule, although some public TCRs occurred in many donors. Roughly uniform sequencing depth across donors was assumed, possibly incorrectly.

As concerns this clone: Its antigen remains unknown.

V shed 6 bases and J 14 bases; nucleotides not matched to a gene: 9. The germline V gene encodes CDR1 DFQATT and CDR2 SNEGSKA (reference sequence). The CDR3 sequence is 11 residues long. The PCR was carried out with 60 Vbeta primers and 13 Jbeta primers. Assay: immunoSEQ multiplex PCR; the TCRdb copy retains only in-frame clones and omits some. The sample comprises some 110,000 clones, about an eighth of which are singletons, and roughly 15% rests with the top ten. This TCR was sampled from a man in his forties in good health and CMV-seropositive. This chain joins TRBV20-1 and TRBJ1-4, with 7 bases fitting TRBD1. Sequencing input: PBMCs. CDR3 DNA sequence: TGCAGTGCCAATGAGGGACAGCCTCTGTTTTTT. Residues: CSANEGQPLFF.